The 8 T cell receptor beta chains below all came from one sample that was sequenced in a study of OX40 agonist ivuxolimab in advanced cancers. Using immunoSEQ multiplex PCR, the repertoire was profiled, and TCRdb retains in-frame clones only, with some absent. The sample includes 42,000 or so clones, roughly 90% seen only once; the top ten take under 0.7%. The sequenced sample was CD4+ or CD8+ T cells sorted from blood, obtained in a trial of the OX40 agonist ivuxolimab. These receptors were collected from an adult with an advanced solid tumor such as melanoma, head and neck, liver or kidney cancer.

The chain joins TRBV19 to TRBJ2-1; D is possibly TRBD1 (6 bases). This CDR3 is built from 13 residues. Germline loops: CDR1 LNHDA, CDR2 SQIVND (reference sequence). Trimming took off 10 bases at V and 6 bases at J, with 16 bases between the two ends. CDR3 sequence: CATTGSWGNEQFF. The DNA of the CDR3 is TGTGCCACCACAGGGTCGTGGGGCAATGAGCAGTTCTTC.

The chain couples TRBV29-1 to TRBJ2-1; D perhaps matches TRBD2 (6 bases). The CDR3 sequence is 13 residues long. Germline CDR1 SQVTM, CDR2 ANQGSEA. Trimming stripped 7 bases from V and 4 bases from J, with 14 bases between. CDR3 nucleotide sequence: TGCAGCGCCCCGGACTACCGGTACAATGAGCAGTTCTTC. It codes for CSAPDYRYNEQFF.

The chain combines TRBV5-4 with TRBJ2-1, with 9 bases lining up with TRBD1. The germline V gene encodes CDR1 SGHNT and CDR2 YYREEE (reference sequence). This CDR3 comprises 16 residues. Trimming cost V 4 bases and J 2 bases; bases outside gene matches: 7. The CDR3 reads CASSPGQGFAYNEQFF. CDR3 in DNA: TGTGCCAGCAGCCCCGGACAGGGGTTCGCCTACAATGAGCAGTTCTTC. Full variable domain (remainder filled in from reference TRBV5-4 and TRBJ2-1): ETGVTQSPTHLIKTRGQQVTLRCSSQSGHNTVSWYQQALGQGPQFIFQYYREEENGRGNFPPRFSGLQFPNYSSELNVNALELDDSALYLCASSPGQGFAYNEQFFGPGTRLTVL.

J is TRBJ2-7 and V is TRBV4-3; 8 bases map to TRBD1. V was clipped by 1 base and J by 2 bases; unmatched bases: 10. Germline V gives CDR1 LGHNA, CDR2 YSLEER. This CDR3 has 17 amino acids. CDR3: CASSQVGQGPRTYEQYF. The CDR3 nucleotides read TGCGCCAGCAGCCAAGTAGGACAGGGTCCCAGAACCTACGAGCAGTACTTC.

Comments on this clone: One end of the junction varies from germline; a read error may be responsible. The chain couples TRBV5-1 to TRBJ2-5; no firm D call. This CDR3 spans 14 amino acids. Germline V gives CDR1 SGHRS, CDR2 YFSETQ. CDR3 loop: CASSLEGKQEAQYF. For the CDR3, the DNA is TGCGCCAGCAGCTTGGAAGGGAAACAAGAGGCCCAGTACTTC.

The chain couples TRBV7-2 to TRBJ1-2; a possible D gene is TRBD1 (5 bases). V was cut by 1 base and J by 1 base, with 10 bases left in between. The CDR3 has 15 residues. CDR1 and CDR2 from the germline V gene are SGHTA and FQGNSA. The CDR3 protein is CASSLGGRINYGYTF. The CDR3 coding sequence is TGTGCCAGCAGCTTAGGGGGACGGATTAACTATGGCTACACCTTC.

The chain's CDR3 is CAIRGGQNTGELFF. CDR3 coding DNA: TGTGCCATCCGGGGGGGGCAGAACACCGGGGAGCTGTTTTTT. The rearrangement uses TRBV10-3 and TRBJ2-2; TRBD2 matches 8 bases. J was trimmed by 1 base and V by 8 bases; bases with no gene match: 3. Germline CDR1 reads ENHRY; CDR2 reads SYGVKD. This CDR3 has 14 residues.

The chain carries TRBV30 and TRBJ2-7; D is possibly TRBD1 (6 bases). The CDR3 consists of 14 residues. Trimming took off 0 bases at V and 7 bases at J, with 16 bases between the two ends. Germline V gives CDR1 GTSNPN, CDR2 SVGIG (reference sequence). CDR3 sequence (DNA): TGTGCCTGGAGTGTACTCCCGGGACACGGTGAGCAGTACTTC. Amino acid sequence: CAWSVLPGHGEQYF.